A selection of T cell receptor beta chains follows, all from one sample in a study of T cell responses to AZD1222 COVID-19 vaccine. TCRdb keeps only in-frame clones here, not all; method: immunoSEQ multiplex PCR. The sample contains some 150,000 clones, about 91% of which appear only once. Sequenced here: peripheral blood, sampled on day 0 of MenACWY control vaccination. The receptors derive from an adult in good health. The CDR3 runs from the conserved cysteine through the conserved F or W. Each record gives: D gene, clone size, J gene, V gene, CDR3 DNA, CDR3 protein. D genes are given only for firm matches. The size field is filled for only some rows; it gives once, few, many or a size class.

>TRBD1|.|TRBJ2-7|TRBV6-2/TRBV6-3
TGTGCCAGCAGCCGGGACAGGGGGGTCTTGGAGCAGTACTTC
CASSRDRGVLEQYF
>.|.|TRBJ2-3|TRBV11-1
TGTGCCAGCAGCTTAGCAGGGGCTGCAGGTACGCAGTATTTT
CASSLAGAAGTQYF
>.|.|TRBJ1-5|TRBV7-9
TGTGCCAGCAGCCTGGCCGGTAGGAATAGCAATCAGCCCCAGCATTTT
CASSLAGRNSNQPQHF
>TRBD1|.|TRBJ1-4|TRBV5-1
TGCGCCAGCAGCCCGGGGACAGTGCCGAATGAAAAACTGTTTTTT
CASSPGTVPNEKLFF
>.|.|TRBJ1-4|TRBV20-1
TGCAGTGCTAGTTCGCCCCAGGGGCGCGGATGGGAAAAACTGTTTTTT
CSASSPQGRGWEKLFF
>.|.|TRBJ2-7|TRBV2
TGTGCCAGCAGTGAACGGGACACCAACTACGAGCAGTACTTC
CASSERDTNYEQYF
>.|.|TRBJ2-1|TRBV28
TGTGCCAGCAGGGGCCCGTACAATGAGCAGTTCTTC
CASRGPYNEQFF
>TRBD1|.|TRBJ1-4|TRBV15
TGTGCCACCAGCAGGACAGGGAAAGAAAAACTGTTTTTT
CATSRTGKEKLFF
>.|.|TRBJ1-2|TRBV7-9
TGTGCCAGCCGAGAAGCTAACTATGGCTACACCTTC
CASREANYGYTF
>.|.|TRBJ1-5|TRBV3-1/TRBV3-2
TGTGCCAGCAGCTCAAATTCTAAGGATCAGCCCCAGCATTTT
CASSSNSKDQPQHF
>.|.|TRBJ1-2|TRBV6-5
TGTGCCAGCACCTCCCGGGGGGAAGGTGGCTACACCTTC
CASTSRGEGGYTF
>.|.|TRBJ1-1|TRBV11-3
TGTGCCAGCAGCTTATTCGGGGGCCAGAACACTGAAGCTTTCTTT
CASSLFGGQNTEAFF
>.|.|TRBJ2-6|TRBV19
TGTGCCAGTAGTACGACGAGCTCTGGGGCCAACGTCCTGACTTTC
CASSTTSSGANVLTF
>.|.|TRBJ1-3|TRBV19
TGTGCCAGCCGCGACAGCAGCTCTGGAAACACCATATATTTT
CASRDSSSGNTIYF
>TRBD2|.|TRBJ2-1|TRBV10-3
TGTGCCATCAGTGTAGCGGGAGTGCACAATGAGCAGTTCTTC
CAISVAGVHNEQFF
>TRBD1|.|TRBJ1-2|TRBV10-2
TGCGCCAGCAGTGAGTCGAGGGCGGGACAGGGTGGTGGCTACACCTTC
CASSESRAGQGGGYTF
>TRBD1|.|TRBJ2-1|TRBV3-1/TRBV3-2
TGTGCCAGCAGCTCACAGGGACAGGGATTATACAATGAGCAGTTCTTC
CASSSQGQGLYNEQFF
>.|.|TRBJ1-3|TRBV11-3
TGTGCCAGCAGCTTAGAATCTGGTGTCTCTGGAAACACCATATATTTT
CASSLESGVSGNTIYF
>TRBD1|.|TRBJ2-3|TRBV3-1/TRBV3-2
TGTGCCAGCAGCCAAGATAGGACAGGTTCCTCCACAGATACGCAGTATTTT
CASSQDRTGSSTDTQYF
>.|.|TRBJ2-5|TRBV5-6
TGTGCCAGCAGCCCATCAGGGGTTCGGGAGACCCAGTACTTC
CASSPSGVRETQYF
>TRBD1|.|TRBJ1-3|TRBV14
TGTGCCAGCAGCCAGACAGGGTTCGGGGACACCATATATTTT
CASSQTGFGDTIYF
>.|.|TRBJ1-3|TRBV14
TGTGCCAGCAGCCCTGGAAACACCATATATTTT
CASSPGNTIYF
>.|.|TRBJ1-2|TRBV28
TGTGCCAGCAGTTACAAGGGCTATGGCTACACCTTC
CASSYKGYGYTF
>TRBD1|.|TRBJ2-7|TRBV27
TGTGCCAGCAGTTTATCTATACAGGGGATGGGCTACGAGCAGTACTTC
CASSLSIQGMGYEQYF
>.|.|TRBJ1-5|TRBV5-1
TGCGCCAGAGGGCGGTTCAATCAGCCCCAGCATTTT
CARGRFNQPQHF
>.|many|TRBJ2-7|TRBV4-1
TGCGCCAGCAGTCCCGCCTACGAGCAGTACTTC
CASSPAYEQYF
>.|.|TRBJ2-7|TRBV4-2
TGTGCCAGCAGCCCGCCTTTGGCGGGTGACAACTCCTACGAGCAGTACTTC
CASSPPLAGDNSYEQYF
>TRBD2|.|TRBJ2-7|TRBV29-1
TGCAGCGTTGAAGCTAGCGGGAGGGACGAGCAGTACTTC
CSVEASGRDEQYF
>TRBD2|.|TRBJ2-1|TRBV2
TGTGCCAGCAGTGAATGGGGCGGGAGTCTCTACAATGAGCAGTTCTTC
CASSEWGGSLYNEQFF
>.|.|TRBJ1-2|TRBV6-5
TGTGCCAGCAGCGCGGTTCTTAACTATGGCTACACCTTC
CASSAVLNYGYTF
>.|.|TRBJ2-2|TRBV7-2
TGTGCCAGCAGCTTAGGCCAACTAGGAAGGTTTACGGGAACCGGGGAGCTGTTTTTT
CASSLGQLGRFTGTGELFF
>.|few|TRBJ2-1|TRBV11-2
TGTGCCAGCAGCCGAGACCATGAGCAGTTCTTC
CASSRDHEQFF
>TRBD1|.|TRBJ2-1|TRBV27
TGTGCCAGCAACCCCAGGTCGGACAGGGGTTACAATGAGCAGTTCTTC
CASNPRSDRGYNEQFF
>TRBD1|.|TRBJ2-7|TRBV19
TGTGCCACCGGGGGACAGGGCATGGGCGAGCAGTACTTC
CATGGQGMGEQYF
>TRBD1|.|TRBJ2-7|TRBV2
TGTGCCAGCAGTGAAACCGACAGGGGGCTTTTATTGTTC
CASSETDRGLLLF
>.|.|TRBJ2-6|TRBV10-3
TGTGCCATCAGTGGTTGGCAGGGTGGCTCTGGGGCCAACGTCCTGACTTTC
CAISGWQGGSGANVLTF
>.|.|TRBJ1-5|TRBV10-3
TGTGCCATCAGTGGGGGACAAGGGTCCTCCAATCAGCCCCAGCATTTT
CAISGGQGSSNQPQHF
>.|.|TRBJ2-7|TRBV29-1
TGCAGCGTCCTCACATCTTCTCACTACGAGCAGTACTTC
CSVLTSSHYEQYF
>.|few|TRBJ1-2|TRBV7-2
TGTGCCAGCAGCCCAGGGCGTGACTATGGCTACACCTTC
CASSPGRDYGYTF
>TRBD2|.|TRBJ2-7|TRBV24-1
TGTGCCACCAGTGATTCGGGACTAGCGGGAGCCTACGAGCAGTACTTC
CATSDSGLAGAYEQYF
>.|.|TRBJ1-3|TRBV6-2/TRBV6-3
TGTGCCAGCAGTGTAACGCACCGGAGGACGCGGGGGAACACCATATATTTT
CASSVTHRRTRGNTIYF
>.|.|TRBJ1-4|TRBV5-6
TGTGCCAGCAGCTCCGGGGGCGTTGCTAATGAAAAACTGTTTTTT
CASSSGGVANEKLFF
>TRBD2|.|TRBJ2-2|TRBV4-2
TGTGCCAGCAGCCAAGCGACTAGCGGTTACACCGGGGAGCTGTTTTTT
CASSQATSGYTGELFF
>TRBD2|few|TRBJ2-1|TRBV6-5
TGTGCCACACTGGGACTAGCGGGACACAATGAGCAGTTCTTC
CATLGLAGHNEQFF
>.|.|TRBJ1-5|TRBV19
TGTGCCAGTAGTCTGCTGGACAGTCAATCACGTTTGCATTTT
CASSLLDSQSRLHF